One sample yielded the 7 T cell receptor beta chains listed below, sequenced in a study of T-cell memory formation after mild COVID-19. TCRdb fed the 5' RACE reads into MiXCR, producing one record per CDR3 protein. The sample has about 560,000 distinct CDR3 sequences, about 20% seen once. Sequenced: PBMCs or a T cell subset sorted from them (not recorded which). Source of these receptors: an adult woman who had mild COVID-19 (a few samples of this study predate the infection). Cell type and time point are not known.

The chain couples TRBV6-5 to TRBJ2-1, with TRBD1 matching over 8 bases. The CDR3 is made up of 15 amino acids. Germline V gene sequence: CDR1 MNHEY, CDR2 SVGAGI. J gave up 5 bases and V 2 bases, and 5 bases lay outside the gene matches. Written as DNA, the CDR3 is TGTGCCAGCAGTTACCTCCAGGGGGCTGACAATGAGCAGTTCTTC. Protein: CASSYLQGADNEQFF.

This clonotype was seen more than once but under ten times. The chain recombines TRBV6-6 with TRBJ2-1; the match to TRBD2 covers 12 bases. The V and J ends lost 5 bases and 0 bases, in that order; junction bases with no gene match: 5. Germline V lookup: CDR1 MNHNY, CDR2 SVGAGI (reference sequence). The CDR3 extends over 17 amino acids. The chain's CDR3 is CASSPLTSGSSYNEQFF. CDR3 bases: TGTGCCAGCAGTCCCTTGACTAGCGGGAGCTCCTACAATGAGCAGTTCTTC.

V is TRBV5-1 and J is TRBJ2-5; TRBD1 might be the D (5 bases). Trimming stripped 0 bases from V and 6 bases from J, with 12 bases between. There are 14 residues in the CDR3. CDR1 SGHRS and CDR2 YFSETQ come from the germline V gene. CDR3 region: CASSLAAMGQTQYF. In DNA, the CDR3 is TGCGCCAGCAGCTTGGCGGCTATGGGGCAGACCCAGTACTTC. The full variable domain, completed using reference TRBV5-1 and TRBJ2-5, is KAGVTQTPRYLIKTRGQQVTLSCSPISGHRSVSWYQQTPGQGLQFLFEYFSETQRNKGNFPGRFSGRQFSNSRSEMNVSTLELGDSALYLCASSLAAMGQTQYFGPGTRLLVL.

This clonotype has more than one count but fewer than ten. V gene TRBV6-2 or TRBV6-3 combines with J gene TRBJ2-1; the match to TRBD1 covers 7 bases. Trimming cost V 9 bases and J 9 bases; bases outside gene matches: 5. The germline V gene has CDR1 MNHEY and CDR2 SVGEGT. This CDR3 region has 11 residues. Here the CDR3 DNA reads TGTGCCAGTACACAGGGGAGTGAGCAGTTCTTC. Translating it yields CASTQGSEQFF.

The CDR3 sequence is CATSRDWGRAAEQYF. As DNA, the CDR3 is TGTGCCACCAGCAGAGATTGGGGCAGGGCGGCCGAGCAGTACTTC. The chain uses TRBV15 and TRBJ2-7, with D possibly being TRBD1 (5 bases). Germline V gene data show CDR1 as LNHNV and CDR2 as YYDKDF (reference sequence). V shed 0 bases and J shed 6 bases, with 15 bases lying between them. The CDR3 contains 15 residues.

The chain links TRBV12-3 or TRBV12-4 to TRBJ2-5, with a weak D call TRBD2 (5 bases). Trimming removed 3 bases from V and 7 bases from J, with 12 bases in between. The CDR3 is 13 residues long. The CDR3 region is CASSFKSLGTQYF. The CDR3 bases are TGTGCCAGCAGTTTTAAATCACTAGGGACCCAGTACTTC.

This chain connects TRBV27 to TRBJ2-7, with 8 positions matching TRBD2. The CDR3 runs to 16 residues. Looked up from germline, CDR1 is MNHEY and CDR2 is SMNVEV (reference sequence). V lost 4 bases and J lost 2; bases outside the gene matches: 10. This CDR3 reads CASSSTSAGGTYEQYF. The CDR3 region has the DNA TGTGCCAGCAGTTCGACTAGCGCTGGGGGGACCTACGAGCAGTACTTC.